This is a list of T cell receptor beta chains from one sample in a study of blood T cells in healthy people across ages. TCRdb called the 5' RACE reads again in MiXCR, with one record for every CDR3 protein. The sample lists 900,000 to 950,000 distinct CDR3 sequences, 25% to 30% occurring once. These data were likewise used in another study, on T cells of mothers and their children.

The material sequenced was blood. The source of these receptors is a woman between 40 and 55 years old in good health. CDR3s include the opening cysteine and the closing phenylalanine or tryptophan. Fields, in order: V gene, clone size, J gene, D gene, CDR3 protein, CDR3 DNA. D genes are given only for firm matches. A clone size is listed for some rows: how often the clone was seen (once, few, many), or a class if it is expanded.

V gene: TRBV27
clone size: few
J gene: TRBJ2-1
D gene: TRBD2
CDR3 protein: CASSPLYSGGYNEQFF
CDR3 DNA: TGTGCCAGCAGCCCTCTATATAGCGGGGGGTACAATGAGCAGTTCTTC

V gene: TRBV5-1
clone size: many
J gene: TRBJ2-3
D gene: -
CDR3 protein: CASSWRGTDTQYF
CDR3 DNA: TGCGCCAGCAGCTGGCGAGGCACAGATACGCAGTATTTT

V gene: TRBV5-1
clone size: -
J gene: TRBJ2-6
D gene: TRBD1
CDR3 protein: CASSSDGQGGNVLTF
CDR3 DNA: TGCGCCAGCAGCTCCGATGGACAGGGCGGCAACGTCCTGACTTTC

V gene: TRBV6-5
clone size: -
J gene: TRBJ1-1
D gene: -
CDR3 protein: CASSYSGVAFF
CDR3 DNA: TGTGCCAGCAGTTACTCGGGTGTAGCTTTCTTT

V gene: TRBV9
clone size: many
J gene: TRBJ2-5
D gene: TRBD1
CDR3 protein: CASSVGPGQEFQETQYF
CDR3 DNA: TGTGCCAGCAGCGTAGGTCCGGGACAGGAGTTCCAAGAGACCCAGTACTTC

V gene: TRBV5-5
clone size: -
J gene: TRBJ1-6
D gene: -
CDR3 protein: CASSLPDGYNSPLHF
CDR3 DNA: TGTGCCAGCAGCTTGCCCGACGGGTATAATTCACCCCTCCACTTT

V gene: TRBV5-1
clone size: -
J gene: TRBJ2-5
D gene: -
CDR3 protein: CASSLKGANEQYF
CDR3 DNA: TGCGCCAGCAGCTTGAAAGGGGCCAATGAGCAGTACTTC

V gene: TRBV5-5
clone size: -
J gene: TRBJ1-1
D gene: -
CDR3 protein: CASSPGGLTSTEAFF
CDR3 DNA: TGTGCCAGCAGCCCGGGAGGACTGACCAGCACTGAAGCTTTCTTT

V gene: TRBV29-1
clone size: -
J gene: TRBJ1-2
D gene: TRBD1
CDR3 protein: CSVWAGGYDGYTF
CDR3 DNA: TGCAGCGTTTGGGCAGGGGGGTATGATGGCTACACCTTC

V gene: TRBV9
clone size: few
J gene: TRBJ2-3
D gene: TRBD1
CDR3 protein: CASSPDRGSTDTQYF
CDR3 DNA: TGTGCCAGCAGCCCGGACAGGGGCAGCACAGATACGCAGTATTTT

V gene: TRBV29-1
clone size: -
J gene: TRBJ2-5
D gene: TRBD1
CDR3 protein: CSVADRGETQYF
CDR3 DNA: TGCAGCGTTGCTGACAGGGGAGAGACCCAGTACTTC

V gene: TRBV24-1
clone size: -
J gene: TRBJ2-6
D gene: -
CDR3 protein: CATSGGISGANVLTF
CDR3 DNA: TGTGCCACCAGTGGGGGAATCTCTGGGGCCAACGTCCTGACTTTC

V gene: TRBV5-1
clone size: -
J gene: TRBJ2-7
D gene: -
CDR3 protein: CASSLPRDTLGEQYF
CDR3 DNA: TGCGCCAGCAGCTTGCCTCGGGACACCCTCGGGGAACAGTACTTC

V gene: TRBV19
clone size: -
J gene: TRBJ2-4
D gene: -
CDR3 protein: CASSIGSGGAKNIQYF
CDR3 DNA: TGTGCCAGTAGTATAGGGTCCGGGGGAGCCAAAAACATTCAGTACTTC

V gene: TRBV15
clone size: many
J gene: TRBJ2-6
D gene: -
CDR3 protein: CATRVSGANVLTF
CDR3 DNA: TGTGCCACCAGGGTCTCTGGGGCCAACGTCCTGACTTTC

V gene: TRBV29-1
clone size: many
J gene: TRBJ2-7
D gene: -
CDR3 protein: CSVATRSTYEQYF
CDR3 DNA: TGCAGCGTTGCCACACGCTCCACCTACGAGCAGTACTTC

V gene: TRBV6-5
clone size: many
J gene: TRBJ2-1
D gene: TRBD2
CDR3 protein: CATLAGPYNEQFF
CDR3 DNA: TGTGCCACTCTAGCGGGACCCTACAATGAGCAGTTCTTC

V gene: TRBV29-1
clone size: few
J gene: TRBJ2-3
D gene: -
CDR3 protein: CSVEVGRDTQYF
CDR3 DNA: TGCAGCGTTGAAGTCGGAAGAGATACGCAGTATTTT

V gene: TRBV11-1
clone size: many
J gene: TRBJ2-7
D gene: TRBD1
CDR3 protein: CASSLARTGGYEQYF
CDR3 DNA: TGTGCCAGCAGCTTAGCCCGGACAGGGGGCTACGAGCAGTACTTC

V gene: TRBV20-1
clone size: few
J gene: TRBJ1-4
D gene: -
CDR3 protein: CSAPDFRRGREKLFF
CDR3 DNA: TGCAGTGCCCCCGATTTTCGTAGGGGACGGGAAAAACTGTTTTTT

V gene: TRBV7-2
clone size: -
J gene: TRBJ2-1
D gene: TRBD2
CDR3 protein: CASSQRLAGAYYNEQFF
CDR3 DNA: TGTGCCAGCAGCCAAAGGTTAGCGGGGGCTTACTACAATGAGCAGTTCTTC

V gene: TRBV10-3
clone size: -
J gene: TRBJ2-7
D gene: -
CDR3 protein: CAIRERGTYEQYF
CDR3 DNA: TGTGCCATCAGGGAAAGGGGGACGTACGAGCAGTACTTC

V gene: TRBV6-6
clone size: few
J gene: TRBJ2-3
D gene: TRBD2
CDR3 protein: CASSFLAEDTDTQYF
CDR3 DNA: TGTGCCAGCAGTTTTCTAGCGGAGGACACAGATACGCAGTATTTT

V gene: TRBV20-1
clone size: few
J gene: TRBJ1-1
D gene: -
CDR3 protein: CSARVRGRGTEAFF
CDR3 DNA: TGCAGTGCTAGAGTGCGGGGCCGAGGGACTGAAGCTTTCTTT

V gene: TRBV6-5
clone size: -
J gene: TRBJ1-1
D gene: -
CDR3 protein: CASSLSGHLNTEAFF
CDR3 DNA: TGTGCCAGCAGTTTATCGGGACACTTGAACACTGAAGCTTTCTTT

V gene: TRBV4-1
clone size: many
J gene: TRBJ1-2
D gene: -
CDR3 protein: CASSQEGQGGYGYTF
CDR3 DNA: TGCGCCAGCAGCCAAGAAGGGCAGGGAGGCTATGGCTACACCTTC

V gene: TRBV28
clone size: -
J gene: TRBJ2-7
D gene: -
CDR3 protein: CAGSLARTYEQYF
CDR3 DNA: TGTGCCGGCAGTTTGGCCAGGACCTACGAGCAGTACTTC

V gene: TRBV29-1
clone size: -
J gene: TRBJ1-2
D gene: -
CDR3 protein: CSVEGEQSYGYTF
CDR3 DNA: TGCAGCGTTGAAGGGGAACAGAGCTATGGCTACACCTTC

V gene: TRBV5-1
clone size: -
J gene: TRBJ1-5
D gene: -
CDR3 protein: CASSFSPGHDQPQHF
CDR3 DNA: TGCGCCAGCAGCTTTAGTCCGGGGCACGATCAGCCCCAGCATTTT

V gene: TRBV11-2
clone size: many
J gene: TRBJ2-1
D gene: TRBD1
CDR3 protein: CASSPRTGRSINEQFF
CDR3 DNA: TGTGCCAGCAGCCCTCGGACAGGGCGGTCGATCAATGAGCAGTTCTTC

V gene: TRBV4-3
clone size: few
J gene: TRBJ1-1
D gene: -
CDR3 protein: CASSQVGTGNTEAFF
CDR3 DNA: TGCGCCAGCAGCCAAGTCGGAACAGGGAACACTGAAGCTTTCTTT

V gene: TRBV3-1
clone size: -
J gene: TRBJ2-7
D gene: -
CDR3 protein: CASSQVGAGTSEQYF
CDR3 DNA: TGTGCCAGCAGCCAAGTCGGGGCAGGGACCTCCGAGCAGTACTTC

V gene: TRBV20-1
clone size: many
J gene: TRBJ1-1
D gene: -
CDR3 protein: CSARVENTEAFF
CDR3 DNA: TGCAGTGCTAGGGTGGAGAACACTGAAGCTTTCTTT

V gene: TRBV6-2/TRBV6-3
clone size: many
J gene: TRBJ1-2
D gene: -
CDR3 protein: CASSTPGRPNYGYTF
CDR3 DNA: TGTGCCAGCAGTACCCCGGGACGCCCTAACTATGGCTACACCTTC

V gene: TRBV20-1
clone size: -
J gene: TRBJ1-6
D gene: -
CDR3 protein: CSARDGGPINSPLHF
CDR3 DNA: TGCAGTGCTAGAGATGGGGGACCGATTAATTCACCCCTCCACTTT

V gene: TRBV5-1
clone size: few
J gene: TRBJ2-3
D gene: -
CDR3 protein: CASSSISGRGGDTQYF
CDR3 DNA: TGCGCCAGCAGCTCGATCTCCGGCAGGGGCGGCGATACGCAGTATTTT

V gene: TRBV5-1
clone size: -
J gene: TRBJ2-1
D gene: -
CDR3 protein: CAGSPGRGPTRLFYNEQFF
CDR3 DNA: TGCGCCGGCAGCCCGGGTCGAGGGCCGACTAGACTATTCTACAATGAGCAGTTCTTC

V gene: TRBV7-2
clone size: many
J gene: TRBJ1-1
D gene: -
CDR3 protein: CASSWGWGTEAFF
CDR3 DNA: TGTGCCAGCAGCTGGGGCTGGGGCACTGAAGCTTTCTTT

V gene: TRBV11-1
clone size: many
J gene: TRBJ2-7
D gene: TRBD1
CDR3 protein: CASSSTGHEQYF
CDR3 DNA: TGTGCCAGCAGCTCGACAGGGCACGAGCAGTACTTC

V gene: TRBV29-1
clone size: many
J gene: TRBJ1-2
D gene: -
CDR3 protein: CSVADTPYGYTF
CDR3 DNA: TGCAGCGTGGCGGACACCCCCTATGGCTACACCTTC